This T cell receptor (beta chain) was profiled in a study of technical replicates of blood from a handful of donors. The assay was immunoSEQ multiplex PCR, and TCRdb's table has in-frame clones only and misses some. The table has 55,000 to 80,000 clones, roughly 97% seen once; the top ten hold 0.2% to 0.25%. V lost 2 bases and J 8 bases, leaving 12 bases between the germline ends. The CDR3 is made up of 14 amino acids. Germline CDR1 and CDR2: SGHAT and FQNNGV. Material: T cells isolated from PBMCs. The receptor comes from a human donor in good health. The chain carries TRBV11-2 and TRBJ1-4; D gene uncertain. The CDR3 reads CASSLLSGSEKLFF. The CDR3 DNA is TGTGCCAGCAGCTTATTATCAGGATCCGAAAAACTGTTTTTT.